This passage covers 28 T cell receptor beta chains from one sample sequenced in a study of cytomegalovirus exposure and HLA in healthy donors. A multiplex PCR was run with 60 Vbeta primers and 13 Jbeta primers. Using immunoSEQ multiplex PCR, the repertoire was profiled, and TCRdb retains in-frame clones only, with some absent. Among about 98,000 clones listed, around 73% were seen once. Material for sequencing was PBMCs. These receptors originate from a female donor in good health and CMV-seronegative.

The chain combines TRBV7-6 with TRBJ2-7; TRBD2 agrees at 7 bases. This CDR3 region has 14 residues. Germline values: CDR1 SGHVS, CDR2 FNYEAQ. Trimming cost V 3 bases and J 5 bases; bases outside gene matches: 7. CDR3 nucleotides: TGTGCCAGCAGCTTGGGCGGGAGTAGCCACGAGCAGTACTTC. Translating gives CASSLGGSSHEQYF.

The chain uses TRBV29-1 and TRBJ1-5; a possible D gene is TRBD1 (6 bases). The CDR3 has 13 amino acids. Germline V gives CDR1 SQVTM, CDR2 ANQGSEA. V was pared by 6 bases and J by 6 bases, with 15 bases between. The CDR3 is CSVAGQTGQPQHF. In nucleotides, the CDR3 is TGCAGCGTAGCCGGACAGACTGGTCAGCCCCAGCATTTT.

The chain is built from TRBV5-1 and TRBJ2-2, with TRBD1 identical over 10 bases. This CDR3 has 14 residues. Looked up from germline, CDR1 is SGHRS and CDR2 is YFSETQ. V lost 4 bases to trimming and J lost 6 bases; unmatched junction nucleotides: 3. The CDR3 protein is CASSPGQGAGELFF. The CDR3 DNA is TGCGCCAGCAGCCCTGGACAGGGGGCCGGGGAGCTGTTTTTT.

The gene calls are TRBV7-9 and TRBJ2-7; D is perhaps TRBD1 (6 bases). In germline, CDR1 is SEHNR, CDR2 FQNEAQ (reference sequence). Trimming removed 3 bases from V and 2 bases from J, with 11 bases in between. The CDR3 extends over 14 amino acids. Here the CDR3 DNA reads TGTGCCAGCAGCTTCCGTGGACAGCCCTACGAGCAGTACTTC. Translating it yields CASSFRGQPYEQYF.

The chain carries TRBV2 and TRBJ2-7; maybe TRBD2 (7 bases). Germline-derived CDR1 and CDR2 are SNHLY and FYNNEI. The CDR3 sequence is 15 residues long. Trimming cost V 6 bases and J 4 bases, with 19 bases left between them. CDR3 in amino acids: CASRAQEGGLYEQYF. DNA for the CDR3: TGTGCCAGCAGGGCCCAGGAGGGGGGGCTGTACGAGCAGTACTTC.

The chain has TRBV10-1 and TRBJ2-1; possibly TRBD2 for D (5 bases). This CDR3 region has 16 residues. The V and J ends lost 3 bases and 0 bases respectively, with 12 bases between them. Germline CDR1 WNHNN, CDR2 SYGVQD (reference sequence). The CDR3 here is CASSDQAADSYNEQFF. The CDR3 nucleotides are TGCGCCAGCAGTGACCAAGCAGCGGACTCCTACAATGAGCAGTTCTTC.

CDR3 DNA: TGTGCCAGCATCGTACAGGGGATGAGGACCGGGGAGCTGTTTTTT. Translation: CASIVQGMRTGELFF. The rearrangement links TRBV6-1 to TRBJ2-2, with 7 nucleotides matching TRBD1. The ends lost 7 bases at V and 5 bases at J; junction bases unmatched: 10. The CDR3 loop spans 15 amino acids. Looked up from germline, CDR1 is MNHNS and CDR2 is SASEGT.

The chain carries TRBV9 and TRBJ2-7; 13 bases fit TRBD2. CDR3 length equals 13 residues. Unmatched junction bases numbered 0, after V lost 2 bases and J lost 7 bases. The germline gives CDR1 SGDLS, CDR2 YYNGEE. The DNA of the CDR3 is TGTGCCAGCAGCGTGGGACTAGCGGGGGAGCAGTACTTC. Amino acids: CASSVGLAGEQYF.

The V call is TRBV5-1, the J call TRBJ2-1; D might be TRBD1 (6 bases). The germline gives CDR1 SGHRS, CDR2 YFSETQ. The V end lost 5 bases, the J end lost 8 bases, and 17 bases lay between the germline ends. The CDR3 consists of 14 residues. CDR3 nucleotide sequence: TGCGCCAGCAGTGACTACAGGGAATCGGATGAGCAGTTCTTC. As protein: CASSDYRESDEQFF.

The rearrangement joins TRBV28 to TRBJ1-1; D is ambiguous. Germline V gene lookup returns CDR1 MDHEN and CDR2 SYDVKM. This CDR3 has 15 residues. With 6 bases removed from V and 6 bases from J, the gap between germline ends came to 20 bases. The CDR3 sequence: CASSSPGRSGPEAFF. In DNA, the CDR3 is TGTGCCAGCAGCTCCCCGGGGAGGAGCGGGCCTGAAGCTTTCTTT.

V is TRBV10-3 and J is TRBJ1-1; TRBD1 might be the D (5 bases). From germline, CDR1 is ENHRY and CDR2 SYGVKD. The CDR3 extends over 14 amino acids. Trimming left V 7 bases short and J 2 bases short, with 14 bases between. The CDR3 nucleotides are TGTGCCATCACCACAGGCGTGGGAAACACTGAAGCTTTCTTT. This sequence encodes CAITTGVGNTEAFF.

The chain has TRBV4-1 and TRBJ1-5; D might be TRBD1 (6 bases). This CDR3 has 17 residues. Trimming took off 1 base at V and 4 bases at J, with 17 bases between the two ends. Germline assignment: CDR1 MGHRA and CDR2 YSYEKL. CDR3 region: CASSQGGPGHENQPQHF. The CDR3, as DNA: TGCGCCAGCAGCCAAGGCGGACCGGGACACGAAAATCAGCCCCAGCATTTT.

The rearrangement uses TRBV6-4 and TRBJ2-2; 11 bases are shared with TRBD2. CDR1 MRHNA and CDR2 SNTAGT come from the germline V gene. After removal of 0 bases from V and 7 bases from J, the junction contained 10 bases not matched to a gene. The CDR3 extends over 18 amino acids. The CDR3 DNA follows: TGTGCCAGCAGTGACTCCTGGGGTAGCGGGGGGGCAGACGGGGAGCTGTTTTTT. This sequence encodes CASSDSWGSGGADGELFF.

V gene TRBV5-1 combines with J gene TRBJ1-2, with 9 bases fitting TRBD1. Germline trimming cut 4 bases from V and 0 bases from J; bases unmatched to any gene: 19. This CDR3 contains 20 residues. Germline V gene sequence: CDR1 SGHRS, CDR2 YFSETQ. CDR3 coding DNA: TGCGCCAGCAGCCTTGTCCCGGGACAGGGTCCAGGGAGTGCTAACTATGGCTACACCTTC. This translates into CASSLVPGQGPGSANYGYTF.

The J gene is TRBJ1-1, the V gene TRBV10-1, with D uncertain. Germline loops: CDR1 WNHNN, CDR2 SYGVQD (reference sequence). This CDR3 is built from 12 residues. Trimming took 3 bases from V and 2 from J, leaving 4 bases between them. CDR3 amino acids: CASSDLNTEAFF. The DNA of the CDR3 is TGCGCCAGCAGTGACCTCAACACTGAAGCTTTCTTT.

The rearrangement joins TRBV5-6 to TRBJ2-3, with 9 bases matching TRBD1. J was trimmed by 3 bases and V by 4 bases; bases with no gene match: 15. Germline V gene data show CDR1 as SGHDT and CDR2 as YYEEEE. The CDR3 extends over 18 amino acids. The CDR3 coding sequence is TGTGCCAGCAGCCCCAGATTAACCGGGACAGGGTATACAGATACGCAGTATTTT. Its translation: CASSPRLTGTGYTDTQYF.

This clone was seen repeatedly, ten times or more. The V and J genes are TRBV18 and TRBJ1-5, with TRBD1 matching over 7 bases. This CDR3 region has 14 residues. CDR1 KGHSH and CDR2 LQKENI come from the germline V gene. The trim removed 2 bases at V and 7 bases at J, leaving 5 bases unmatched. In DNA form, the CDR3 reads TGTGCCAGCTCACCATCGCAGGGGGAACAGCCCCAGCATTTT. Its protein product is CASSPSQGEQPQHF.

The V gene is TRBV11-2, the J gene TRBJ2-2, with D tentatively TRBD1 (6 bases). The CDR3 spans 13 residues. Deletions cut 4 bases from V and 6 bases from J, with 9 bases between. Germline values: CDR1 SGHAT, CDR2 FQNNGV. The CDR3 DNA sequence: TGTGCCAGCAGCTCACAGGGTCCCGGGGAGCTGTTTTTT. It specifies CASSSQGPGELFF.

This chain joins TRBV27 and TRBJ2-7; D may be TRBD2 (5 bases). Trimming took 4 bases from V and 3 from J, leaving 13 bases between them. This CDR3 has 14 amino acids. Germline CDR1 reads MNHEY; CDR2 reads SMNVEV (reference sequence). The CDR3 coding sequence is TGTGCCAGCAGTTCCTCCCGGGATAGCTACGAGCAGTACTTC. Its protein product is CASSSSRDSYEQYF.

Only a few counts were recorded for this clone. The DNA for the CDR3 is TGTGCCAGCAGTGAATATGGGGCGTTGCACAACCCATCTAGCAATCAGCCCCAGCATTTT. Protein sequence: CASSEYGALHNPSSNQPQHF. This chain connects TRBV2 to TRBJ1-5; TRBD1 might be the D (5 bases). This CDR3 contains 20 residues. V was pared by 2 bases and J by 0 bases, with 23 bases between. Germline lookup yields CDR1 SNHLY and CDR2 FYNNEI.

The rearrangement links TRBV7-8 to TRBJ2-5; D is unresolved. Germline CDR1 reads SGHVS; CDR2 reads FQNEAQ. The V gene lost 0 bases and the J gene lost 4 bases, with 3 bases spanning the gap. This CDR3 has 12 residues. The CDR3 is CASSLARETQYF. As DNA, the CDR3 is TGTGCCAGCAGCTTAGCGCGAGAGACCCAGTACTTC. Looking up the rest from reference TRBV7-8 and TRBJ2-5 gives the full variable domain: GAGVSQSPRYKVAKRGQDVALRCDPISGHVSLFWYQQALGQGPEFLTYFQNEAQLDKSGLPSDRFFAERPEGSVSTLKIQRTQQEDSAVYLCASSLARETQYFGPGTRLLVL.

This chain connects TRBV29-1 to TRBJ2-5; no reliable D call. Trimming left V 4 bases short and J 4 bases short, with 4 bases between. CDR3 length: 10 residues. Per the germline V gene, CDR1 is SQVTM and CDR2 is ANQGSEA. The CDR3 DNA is TGCAGCGTTGTATTAGAGACCCAGTACTTC. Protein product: CSVVLETQYF.

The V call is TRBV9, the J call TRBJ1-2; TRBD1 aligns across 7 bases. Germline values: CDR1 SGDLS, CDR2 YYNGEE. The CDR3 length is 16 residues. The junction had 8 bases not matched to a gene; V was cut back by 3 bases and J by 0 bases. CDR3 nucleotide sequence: TGTGCCAGCAGCGCCGGACAGGATGACTCTAACTATGGCTACACCTTC. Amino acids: CASSAGQDDSNYGYTF.

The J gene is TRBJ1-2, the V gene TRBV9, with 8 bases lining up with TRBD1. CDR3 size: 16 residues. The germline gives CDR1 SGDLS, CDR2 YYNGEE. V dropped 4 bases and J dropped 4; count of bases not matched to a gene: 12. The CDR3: CASSSNSGGWGYGYTF. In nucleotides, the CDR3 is TGTGCCAGCAGCTCAAACTCAGGGGGCTGGGGCTATGGCTACACCTTC.

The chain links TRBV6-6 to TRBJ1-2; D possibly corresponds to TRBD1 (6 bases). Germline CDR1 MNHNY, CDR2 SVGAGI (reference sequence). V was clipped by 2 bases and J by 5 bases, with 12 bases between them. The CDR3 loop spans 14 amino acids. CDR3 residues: CASSYGDKSYGYTF. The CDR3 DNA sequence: TGTGCCAGCAGTTACGGGGACAAGTCTTATGGCTACACCTTC.

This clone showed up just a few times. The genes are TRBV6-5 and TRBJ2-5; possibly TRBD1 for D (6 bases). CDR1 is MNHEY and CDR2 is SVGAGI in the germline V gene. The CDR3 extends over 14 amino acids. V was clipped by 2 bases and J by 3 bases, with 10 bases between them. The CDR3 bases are TGTGCCAGCAGTTACGACAGGAGAAAAGAGACCCAGTACTTC. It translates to CASSYDRRKETQYF.

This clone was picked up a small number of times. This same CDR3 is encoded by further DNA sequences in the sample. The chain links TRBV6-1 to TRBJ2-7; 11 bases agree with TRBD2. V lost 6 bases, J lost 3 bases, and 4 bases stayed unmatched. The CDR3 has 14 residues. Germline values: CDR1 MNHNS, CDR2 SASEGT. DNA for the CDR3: TGTGCCAGCAGCCCCGGGACTAGCGGCTACGAGCAGTACTTC. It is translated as CASSPGTSGYEQYF.

The CDR3 is CASSPGGFSNQPQHF. CDR3 bases: TGTGCCAGCAGCCCAGGGGGGTTTAGCAATCAGCCCCAGCATTTT. J is TRBJ1-5 and V is TRBV6-5; 7 bases are a match to TRBD1. Germline loops: CDR1 MNHEY, CDR2 SVGAGI. J lost 0 bases, V lost 6 bases, and 5 bases had no gene match. This CDR3 is built from 15 residues.